This TCR beta chain was found in a study of T cell changes during pregnancy in multiple sclerosis. Germline CDR1 reads MGHRA; CDR2 reads YSYEKL. Trimming removed 1 base at V and 10 bases at J, with 10 bases between. This CDR3 has 12 amino acids. The repertoire was sequenced with immunoSEQ multiplex PCR; TCRdb's copy has only in-frame clones and lacks some. The sample gives 75,000 to 80,000 clones, approximately 89% of which show up once; approximately 2% is in the top ten. The receptor was isolated from a female donor with multiple sclerosis, enrolled in a pregnancy study. This chain uses TRBV4-1 with TRBJ2-5; possible D gene TRBD2, 5 bases. The sequenced sample was peripheral blood, obtained before pregnancy. The CDR3 DNA sequence: TGCGCCAGCAGCCAAGGGTATGGGAGCCAGTACTTC. Its protein product is CASSQGYGSQYF.